A single sample gave rise to the 10 T cell receptor beta chains below, sequenced in a study of OX40 agonist ivuxolimab in advanced cancers. Profiling relied on immunoSEQ multiplex PCR, and the TCRdb table lists in-frame clones only, not all of them. The profile shows tens of thousands of clones, about 89% of them singletons. The specimen was CD4+ or CD8+ T cells sorted from blood, collected in a trial of the OX40 agonist ivuxolimab. The origin of the receptors is an adult with an advanced solid tumor such as melanoma, head and neck, liver or kidney cancer.

The chain uses TRBV5-1 and TRBJ2-7; TRBD1 aligns across 8 bases. The CDR3 loop spans 14 amino acids. V was pared by 1 base and J by 1 base, with 1 base of the junction left unmatched. The V gene's germline CDR1 is SGHRS and CDR2 YFSETQ. The CDR3 nucleotides read TGCGCCAGCAGCTTGTGGACAGGGTCCTACGAGCAGTACTTC. Amino acid sequence: CASSLWTGSYEQYF.

The J gene is TRBJ2-3, the V gene TRBV6-6; D unclear. CDR1 is MNHNY, CDR2 SVGAGI, per germline (reference sequence). V lost 3 bases and J 2 bases, leaving 6 bases between the germline ends. The CDR3 runs to 13 residues. The CDR3 reads CASSYLFTDTQYF. As DNA, the CDR3 is TGTGCCAGCAGTTATCTTTTCACAGATACGCAGTATTTT.

The chain uses TRBV30 and TRBJ2-5, with 10 bases fitting TRBD2. This CDR3 is 15 amino acids long. J lost 2 bases, V lost 8 bases, and 11 bases had no gene match. Germline CDR1 is GTSNPN and CDR2 is SVGIG (reference sequence). The CDR3 bases are TGTGCCACCGTCCCTTATAGCGGGGGGCAAGAGACCCAGTACTTC. The encoded protein is CATVPYSGGQETQYF.

The chain carries TRBV5-4 and TRBJ2-7, with a weak D call TRBD2 (6 bases). This CDR3 has 16 amino acids. V gave up 3 bases and J gave up 2 bases, with 18 bases separating them. Germline loops: CDR1 SGHNT, CDR2 YYREEE (reference sequence). CDR3 coding DNA: TGTGCCAGCAGCTCCGCTGGGGGGTTAGGGGCCTACGAGCAGTACTTC. It codes for CASSSAGGLGAYEQYF.

The genes are TRBV7-6 and TRBJ2-5; 9 nucleotides match TRBD1. The CDR3 has 17 residues. Looked up from germline, CDR1 is SGHVS and CDR2 is FNYEAQ. The V segment lost 3 bases and the J segment 3 bases; nucleotides outside the gene matches: 11. CDR3 bases: TGTGCCAGCAGCTTGAGGCTGGCGGGACAGGGAGAAGAGACCCAGTACTTC. This gives the protein CASSLRLAGQGEETQYF.

V and J are TRBV5-4 and TRBJ2-1, with 9 bases aligning to TRBD1. The CDR3 sequence is 13 residues long. The V and J ends lost 10 bases and 7 bases, in that order; junction bases with no gene match: 9. Germline-derived CDR1 and CDR2 are SGHNT and YYREEE (reference sequence). The chain's CDR3 is CAYTGQGKNEQFF. Here the CDR3 DNA reads TGTGCCTATACGGGACAGGGTAAAAATGAGCAGTTCTTC.

The V and J genes are TRBV4-1 and TRBJ2-1; a possible D gene is TRBD1 (7 bases). Per germline, CDR1 MGHRA and CDR2 YSYEKL. Trimming stripped 0 bases from V and 3 bases from J, with 21 bases between. There are 19 residues in the CDR3. The CDR3: CASSQEGGEGGLYYNEQFF. The CDR3 DNA reads as TGCGCCAGCAGCCAAGAAGGGGGCGAGGGGGGCCTATACTACAATGAGCAGTTCTTC.

This rearrangement joins TRBV30 to TRBJ1-4; 9 bases align to TRBD1. V lost 4 bases and J lost 8; bases outside the gene matches: 5. The CDR3 covers 13 residues. In germline, CDR1 is GTSNPN, CDR2 SVGIG (reference sequence). The CDR3 DNA sequence: TGTGCCTGGACCGGGACAGGGACGGAAAAACTGTTTTTT. This gives the protein CAWTGTGTEKLFF.

The V and J genes are TRBV10-3 and TRBJ2-1; D possibly corresponds to TRBD2 (7 bases). V gave up 6 bases and J gave up 5 bases, with 11 bases separating them. Germline CDR1 and CDR2: ENHRY and SYGVKD. The CDR3 is made up of 13 amino acids. The CDR3 loop is CAISGGPNNEQFF. The CDR3 DNA follows: TGTGCCATCAGCGGGGGGCCAAACAATGAGCAGTTCTTC.

The chain carries TRBV2 and TRBJ1-3; D uncertain. V was cut by 3 bases and J by 0 bases, with 6 bases left in between. Germline CDR1 reads SNHLY; CDR2 reads FYNNEI. The CDR3 has 14 residues. In nucleotides, the CDR3 is TGTGCCAGCAGTGATGGCAGCTCTGGAAACACCATATATTTT. Encoded protein: CASSDGSSGNTIYF.